Below, one T cell receptor (beta chain) is given with its context. Trimming stripped 2 bases from V and 4 bases from J, with 12 bases between. The CDR3 runs to 15 residues. Germline values: CDR1 ENHRY, CDR2 SYGVKD. The data originate from a study of shared clonotypes between healthy human individuals. Here immunoSEQ multiplex PCR was the method, and the copy in TCRdb shows in-frame clones only, minus some. The data show about 2 million clones, 95% seen once. This clonotype was obtained from a man aged 18-30 years in good health. What was sequenced was naive CD4+ T cells sorted from blood. Subset of the sample: CD45RA+ positively selected. The chain carries TRBV10-3 and TRBJ2-1; weak D call: TRBD2 (6 bases). The CDR3 sequence: CAISEMRDSYNEQFF. The CDR3 nucleotides read TGTGCCATCAGTGAGATGCGGGATTCATACAATGAGCAGTTCTTC.